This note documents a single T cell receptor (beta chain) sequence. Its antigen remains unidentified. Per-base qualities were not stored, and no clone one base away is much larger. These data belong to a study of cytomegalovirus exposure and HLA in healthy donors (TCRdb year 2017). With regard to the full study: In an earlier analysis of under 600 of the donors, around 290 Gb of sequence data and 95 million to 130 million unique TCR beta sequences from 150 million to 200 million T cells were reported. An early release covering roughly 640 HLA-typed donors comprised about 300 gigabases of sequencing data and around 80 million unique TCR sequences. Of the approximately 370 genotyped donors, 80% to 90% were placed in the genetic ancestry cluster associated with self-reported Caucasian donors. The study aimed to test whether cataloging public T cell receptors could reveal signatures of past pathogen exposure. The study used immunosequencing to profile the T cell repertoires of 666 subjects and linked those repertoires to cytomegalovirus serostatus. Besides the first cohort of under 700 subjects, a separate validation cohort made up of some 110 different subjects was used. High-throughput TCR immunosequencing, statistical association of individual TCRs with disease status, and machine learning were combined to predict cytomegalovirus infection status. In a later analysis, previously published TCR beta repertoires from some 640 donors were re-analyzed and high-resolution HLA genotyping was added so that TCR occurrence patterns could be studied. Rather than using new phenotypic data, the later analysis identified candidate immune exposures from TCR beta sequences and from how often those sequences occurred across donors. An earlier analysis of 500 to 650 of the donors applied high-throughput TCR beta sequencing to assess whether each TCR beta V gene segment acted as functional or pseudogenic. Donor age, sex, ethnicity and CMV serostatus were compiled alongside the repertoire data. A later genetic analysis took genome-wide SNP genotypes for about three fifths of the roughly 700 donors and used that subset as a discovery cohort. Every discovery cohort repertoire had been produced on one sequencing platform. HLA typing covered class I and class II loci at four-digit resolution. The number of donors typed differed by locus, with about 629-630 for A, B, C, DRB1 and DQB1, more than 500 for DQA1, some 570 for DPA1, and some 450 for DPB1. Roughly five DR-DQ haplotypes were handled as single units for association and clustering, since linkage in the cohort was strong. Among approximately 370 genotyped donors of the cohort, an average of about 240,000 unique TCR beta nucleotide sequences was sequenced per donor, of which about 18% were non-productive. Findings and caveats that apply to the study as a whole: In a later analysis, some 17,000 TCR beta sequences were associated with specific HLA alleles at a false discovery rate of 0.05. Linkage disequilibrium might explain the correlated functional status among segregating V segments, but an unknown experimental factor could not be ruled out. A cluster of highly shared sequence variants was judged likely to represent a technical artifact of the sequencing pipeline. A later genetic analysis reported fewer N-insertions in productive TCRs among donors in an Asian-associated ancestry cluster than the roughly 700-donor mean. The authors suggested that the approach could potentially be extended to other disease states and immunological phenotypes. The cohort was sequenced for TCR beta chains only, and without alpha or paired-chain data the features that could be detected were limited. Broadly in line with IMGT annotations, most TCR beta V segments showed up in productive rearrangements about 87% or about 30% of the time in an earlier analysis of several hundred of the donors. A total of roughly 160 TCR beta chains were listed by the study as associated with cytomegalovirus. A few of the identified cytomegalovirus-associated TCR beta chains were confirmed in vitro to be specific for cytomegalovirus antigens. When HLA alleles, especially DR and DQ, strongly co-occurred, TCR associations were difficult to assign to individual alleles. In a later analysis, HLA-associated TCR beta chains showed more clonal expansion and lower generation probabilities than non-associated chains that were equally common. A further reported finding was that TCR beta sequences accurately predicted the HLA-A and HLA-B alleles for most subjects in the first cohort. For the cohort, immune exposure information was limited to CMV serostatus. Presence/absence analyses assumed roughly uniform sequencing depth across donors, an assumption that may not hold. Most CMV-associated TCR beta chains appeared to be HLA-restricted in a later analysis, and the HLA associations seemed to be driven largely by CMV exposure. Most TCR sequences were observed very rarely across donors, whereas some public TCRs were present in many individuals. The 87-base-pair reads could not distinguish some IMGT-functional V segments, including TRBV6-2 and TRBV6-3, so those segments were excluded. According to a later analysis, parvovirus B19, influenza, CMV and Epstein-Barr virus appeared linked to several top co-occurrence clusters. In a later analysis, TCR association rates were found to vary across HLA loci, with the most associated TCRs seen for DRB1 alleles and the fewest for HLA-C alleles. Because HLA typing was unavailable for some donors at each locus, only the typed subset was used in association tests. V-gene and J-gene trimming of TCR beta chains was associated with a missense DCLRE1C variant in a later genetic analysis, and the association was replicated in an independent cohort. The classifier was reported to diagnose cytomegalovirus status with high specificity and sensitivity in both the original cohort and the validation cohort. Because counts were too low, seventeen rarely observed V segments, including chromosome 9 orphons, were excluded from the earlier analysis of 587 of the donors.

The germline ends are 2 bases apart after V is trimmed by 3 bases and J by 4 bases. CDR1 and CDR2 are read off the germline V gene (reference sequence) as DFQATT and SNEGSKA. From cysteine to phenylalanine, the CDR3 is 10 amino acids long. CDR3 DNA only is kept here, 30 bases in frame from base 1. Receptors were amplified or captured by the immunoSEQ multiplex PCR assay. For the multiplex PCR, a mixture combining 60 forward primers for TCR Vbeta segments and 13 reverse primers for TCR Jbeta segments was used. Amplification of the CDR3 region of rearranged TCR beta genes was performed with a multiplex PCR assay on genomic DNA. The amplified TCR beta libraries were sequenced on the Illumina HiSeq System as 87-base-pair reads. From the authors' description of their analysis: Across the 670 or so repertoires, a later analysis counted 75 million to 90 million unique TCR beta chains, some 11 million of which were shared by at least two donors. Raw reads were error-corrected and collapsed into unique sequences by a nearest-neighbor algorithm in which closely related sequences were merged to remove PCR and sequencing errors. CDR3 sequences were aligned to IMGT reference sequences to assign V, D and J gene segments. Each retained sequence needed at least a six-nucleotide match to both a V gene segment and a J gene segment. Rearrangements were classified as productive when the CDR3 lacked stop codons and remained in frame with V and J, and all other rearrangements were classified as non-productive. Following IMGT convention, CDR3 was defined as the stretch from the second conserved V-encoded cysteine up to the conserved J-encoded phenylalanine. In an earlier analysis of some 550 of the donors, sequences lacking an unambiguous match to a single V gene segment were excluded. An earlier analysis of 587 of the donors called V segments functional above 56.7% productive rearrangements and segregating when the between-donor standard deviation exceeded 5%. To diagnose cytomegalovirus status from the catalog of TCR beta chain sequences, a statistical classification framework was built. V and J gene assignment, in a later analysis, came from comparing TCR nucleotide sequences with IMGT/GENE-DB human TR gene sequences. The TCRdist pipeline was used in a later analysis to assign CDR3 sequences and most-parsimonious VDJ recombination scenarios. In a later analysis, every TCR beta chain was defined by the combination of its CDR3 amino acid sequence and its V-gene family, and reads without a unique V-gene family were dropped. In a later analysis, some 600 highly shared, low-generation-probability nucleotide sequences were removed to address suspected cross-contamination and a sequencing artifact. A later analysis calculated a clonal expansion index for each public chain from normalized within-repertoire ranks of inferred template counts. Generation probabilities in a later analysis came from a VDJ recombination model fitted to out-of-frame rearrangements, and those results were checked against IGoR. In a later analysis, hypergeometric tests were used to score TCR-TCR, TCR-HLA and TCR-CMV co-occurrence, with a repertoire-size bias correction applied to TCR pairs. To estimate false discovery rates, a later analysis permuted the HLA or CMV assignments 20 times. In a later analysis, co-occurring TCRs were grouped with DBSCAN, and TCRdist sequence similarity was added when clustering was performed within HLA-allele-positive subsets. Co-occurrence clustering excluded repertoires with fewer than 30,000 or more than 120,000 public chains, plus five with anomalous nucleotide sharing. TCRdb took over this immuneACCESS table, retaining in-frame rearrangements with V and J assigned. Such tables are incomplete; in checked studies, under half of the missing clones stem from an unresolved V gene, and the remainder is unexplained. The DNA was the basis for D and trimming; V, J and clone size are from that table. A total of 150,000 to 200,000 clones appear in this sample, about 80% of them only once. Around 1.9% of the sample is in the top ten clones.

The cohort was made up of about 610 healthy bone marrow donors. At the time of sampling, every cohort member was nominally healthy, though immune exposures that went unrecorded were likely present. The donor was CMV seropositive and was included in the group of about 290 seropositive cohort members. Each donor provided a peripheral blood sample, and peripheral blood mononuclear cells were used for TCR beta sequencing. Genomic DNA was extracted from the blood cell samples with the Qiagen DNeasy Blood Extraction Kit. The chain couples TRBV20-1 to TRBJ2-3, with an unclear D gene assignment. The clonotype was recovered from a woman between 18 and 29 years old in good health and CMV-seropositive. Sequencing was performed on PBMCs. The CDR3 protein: CSASSDTQYF. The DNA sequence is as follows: TGCAGTGCTAGCTCAGATACGCAGTATTTT.